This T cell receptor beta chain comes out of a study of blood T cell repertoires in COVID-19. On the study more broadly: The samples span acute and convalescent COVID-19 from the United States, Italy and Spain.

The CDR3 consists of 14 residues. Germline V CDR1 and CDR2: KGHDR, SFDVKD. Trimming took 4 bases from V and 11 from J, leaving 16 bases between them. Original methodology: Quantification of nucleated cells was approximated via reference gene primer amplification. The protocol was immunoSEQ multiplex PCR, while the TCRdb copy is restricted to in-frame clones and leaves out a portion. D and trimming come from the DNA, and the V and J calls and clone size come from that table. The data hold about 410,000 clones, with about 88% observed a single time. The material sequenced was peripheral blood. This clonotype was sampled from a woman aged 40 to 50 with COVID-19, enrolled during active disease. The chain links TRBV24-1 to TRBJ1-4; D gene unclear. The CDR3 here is CATSEPGARGKLFF. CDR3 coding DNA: TGTGCCACCAGTGAGCCGGGAGCGAGAGGGAAACTGTTTTTT.